The T cell receptor (beta chain) described here comes from a study of OX40 agonist ivuxolimab in advanced cancers. Study overall: Intravenous ivuxolimab at 0.01 to 10 mg/kg was given to patients every 2 weeks.

At cycle 4 day 1, cycle 7 day 1, and baseline, blood was sampled. About this clone: The antigen remains undetermined.

Overall study findings and caveats: Clonal expansion was among the lowest in partial responders at 0.1-3.0 mg/kg, especially CD8+. By week 6 at 0.1 to 3.0 mg/kg, blood CD4+ and CD8+ T cells had expanded clonally.

Some clones are missing from TCRdb's copy, which holds only in-frame ones; the method was immunoSEQ multiplex PCR. The sample lists some 61,000 clones, 85% to 90% occurring once. The source was CD4+ or CD8+ T cells sorted from blood, collected in a trial of the OX40 agonist ivuxolimab. The source is an adult with an advanced solid tumor such as melanoma, head and neck, liver or kidney cancer.

The CDR3: CASGYEQYF. The CDR3 bases are TGTGCCAGCGGCTACGAGCAGTACTTC. The rearrangement joins TRBV7-9 to TRBJ2-7; D is unclear. With 8 bases removed from V and 3 bases from J, the gap between germline ends came to 2 bases. CDR1 is SEHNR, CDR2 FQNEAQ, per germline (reference sequence). CDR3 length: 9 residues.